The rows below give T cell receptor beta chains drawn from one sample of a study of cytomegalovirus exposure and HLA in healthy donors. Sequenced by immunoSEQ multiplex PCR; TCRdb stores in-frame clones only, minus some. The sample lists 150,000 or so clones, approximately 86% occurring once. The sequencing sample was made of PBMCs. Receptors were obtained from a man between 18 and 29 years old in good health and CMV-seropositive. CDR3s include the opening cysteine and the closing phenylalanine or tryptophan. The D gene is left open where the match is weak. Size is omitted from some rows. Given values are once, few, many or a class for expanded clones.

.	TRBV6-6	.	13	TRBJ2-7	CASSYWTDYEQYF	TGTGCCAGCAGTTATTGGACAGACTACGAGCAGTACTTC
.	TRBV6-6	TRBD1	15	TRBJ1-6	CASSYLEAGGSPLHF	TGTGCCAGCAGTTATTTAGAGGCAGGGGGATCACCCCTCCACTTT
.	TRBV6-1	.	16	TRBJ1-4	CASSERGAPSGEKLFF	TGTGCCAGCAGTGAACGCGGTGCACCGTCGGGAGAAAAACTGTTTTTT
.	TRBV7-8	TRBD2	17	TRBJ2-1	CASSLALLAGFYNEQFF	TGTGCCAGCAGCTTAGCTCTGCTAGCGGGATTCTACAATGAGCAGTTCTTC
once	TRBV5-1	.	14	TRBJ1-2	CASSLSPEGVGYTF	TGCGCCAGCAGCTTGTCTCCAGAGGGGGTTGGCTACACCTTC
.	TRBV14	.	14	TRBJ2-2	CASSQEITGWELFF	TGTGCCAGCAGCCAAGAAATAACAGGGTGGGAGCTGTTTTTT
.	TRBV2	.	14	TRBJ1-1	CASSTQGWNTEAFF	TGTGCCAGCAGTACACAGGGTTGGAACACTGAAGCTTTCTTT
.	TRBV28	TRBD1	22	TRBJ2-6	CASSFPGQGIGPPTDGANVLTF	TGTGCCAGCAGTTTTCCGGGACAGGGAATCGGTCCCCCAACGGATGGGGCCAACGTCCTGACTTTC
.	TRBV18	TRBD1	15	TRBJ1-6	CASSPYDRAHSPLHF	TGTGCCAGCTCACCATACGACAGGGCGCATTCACCCCTCCACTTT
few	TRBV9	TRBD1	16	TRBJ2-2	CASSAVRGQGTGELFF	TGTGCCAGCAGCGCGGTCCGAGGACAGGGAACCGGGGAGCTGTTTTTT
.	TRBV10-3	.	15	TRBJ1-1	CAISESGRRNTEAFF	TGTGCCATCAGTGAGTCAGGGAGGAGAAACACTGAAGCTTTCTTT
.	TRBV4-2	TRBD1	14	TRBJ2-1	CASSRVGQDNEQFF	TGTGCCAGCAGCCGCGTCGGACAGGACAATGAGCAGTTCTTC
.	TRBV7-6	.	16	TRBJ1-6	CASSPKGGADNSPLHF	TGTGCCAGCAGCCCAAAGGGGGGGGCAGATAATTCACCCCTCCACTTT
.	TRBV15	.	13	TRBJ2-5	CATQRELVETQYF	TGTGCCACCCAGAGGGAGCTGGTGGAGACCCAGTACTTC
.	TRBV27	TRBD1	16	TRBJ2-2	CASSLSGQGGTGELFF	TGTGCCAGCAGTTTATCGGGACAGGGGGGCACCGGGGAGCTGTTTTTT
.	TRBV7-9	TRBD1	15	TRBJ1-2	CASSSYGTGGSGYTF	TGTGCCAGCAGTTCATATGGGACAGGGGGATCGGGCTACACCTTC
.	TRBV27	.	15	TRBJ1-5	CASSPYDGSNQPQHF	TGTGCCAGCAGTCCCTACGACGGGTCCAATCAGCCCCAGCATTTT
.	TRBV5-4	.	18	TRBJ2-1	CASSLGIRAGISYNEQFF	TGTGCCAGCAGCTTGGGAATCCGAGCGGGTATCTCCTACAATGAGCAGTTCTTC
.	TRBV11-2	TRBD1	18	TRBJ2-1	CASSPEGIYRQGDNEQFF	TGTGCCAGCAGCCCAGAGGGCATATACCGTCAGGGGGACAATGAGCAGTTCTTC
.	TRBV7-8	.	12	TRBJ2-1	CASTSQGYEQFF	TGTGCCAGCACCTCACAGGGCTATGAGCAGTTCTTC
.	TRBV6-5	.	13	TRBJ1-4	CASSYGVGQPLFF	TGTGCCAGCAGTTACGGAGTCGGACAGCCACTGTTTTTT
once	TRBV27	.	16	TRBJ2-7	CASSPRRGQGFYEQYF	TGTGCCAGCAGTCCCCGGCGCGGCCAGGGGTTTTACGAGCAGTACTTC
.	TRBV13	TRBD1	15	TRBJ1-1	CASSHLQGKFGEAFF	TGTGCCAGCAGCCACCTACAGGGGAAATTTGGTGAAGCTTTCTTT
.	TRBV9	.	15	TRBJ1-4	CASTRYGGTNEKLFF	TGTGCCAGCACACGCTACGGGGGGACTAATGAAAAACTGTTTTTT
.	TRBV10-3	.	13	TRBJ2-7	CAILPAQGYEQYF	TGTGCCATTCTACCGGCGCAGGGATACGAGCAGTACTTC
.	TRBV19	.	20	TRBJ1-5	CASSIVETLPLDLLGQPQHF	TGTGCCAGTAGTATAGTAGAGACACTTCCACTAGACCTCCTCGGTCAGCCCCAGCATTTT
.	TRBV18	TRBD2	15	TRBJ2-7	CASSPGLAETYEQYF	TGTGCCAGCTCACCGGGACTAGCGGAGACGTACGAGCAGTACTTC
.	TRBV6-5	.	14	TRBJ2-1	CASSRLVRVNEQFF	TGTGCCAGCAGTCGACTCGTACGCGTCAATGAGCAGTTCTTC
few	TRBV21-1	.	15	TRBJ1-5	CASIARTASNQPQHF	TGTGCCAGCATTGCCCGGACAGCAAGCAATCAGCCCCAGCATTTT
.	TRBV5-1	TRBD2	18	TRBJ2-7	CASSSTSGRAPGVSEQYF	TGCGCCAGCAGCTCGACTAGCGGGAGGGCCCCGGGTGTCTCCGAGCAGTACTTC
few	TRBV10-3	TRBD1	15	TRBJ1-2	CAISESGTGNYGYTF	TGTGCCATCAGTGAGTCTGGGACAGGCAATTATGGCTACACCTTC
few	TRBV9	.	14	TRBJ2-7	CASSVDLVTYEQYF	TGTGCCAGCAGCGTAGATCTAGTCACCTACGAGCAGTACTTC
few	TRBV13	TRBD1	13	TRBJ1-1	CASSSQGAAEAFF	TGTGCCAGCAGCTCCCAGGGGGCCGCTGAAGCTTTCTTT
.	TRBV6-6	TRBD2	12	TRBJ2-7	CASTGGSYEQYF	TGTGCCAGCACAGGCGGGAGCTACGAGCAGTACTTC
once	TRBV6-4	.	14	TRBJ2-1	CASSGPLATNEQFF	TGTGCCAGCAGTGGCCCACTAGCAACCAATGAGCAGTTCTTC
once	TRBV4-2	TRBD1	17	TRBJ2-7	CASSQRPGQEFTYEQYF	TGTGCCAGCAGCCAGAGACCAGGACAGGAGTTCACCTACGAGCAGTACTTC
few	TRBV6-1	TRBD2	15	TRBJ2-7	CASSEERESSYEQYF	TGTGCCAGCAGTGAGGAGCGGGAGAGCTCCTACGAGCAGTACTTC
.	TRBV6-6	.	15	TRBJ2-7	CASSYRGDASYEQYF	TGTGCCAGCAGTTACAGGGGCGATGCCTCCTACGAGCAGTACTTC
.	TRBV7-9	.	15	TRBJ2-7	CASSLGVGRPGEQYF	TGTGCCAGCAGCTTAGGGGTTGGCCGGCCGGGGGAGCAGTACTTC
.	TRBV11-3	TRBD2	12	TRBJ2-1	CASSFSGMEQFF	TGTGCCAGCAGCTTTAGCGGGATGGAGCAGTTCTTC
.	TRBV5-6	.	18	TRBJ2-5	CASSLLASVGLTQETQYF	TGTGCCAGCAGCTTGCTTGCTAGCGTGGGCCTCACCCAAGAGACCCAGTACTTC
.	TRBV9	.	13	TRBJ2-3	CASSAGDTDTQYF	TGTGCCAGCAGCGCGGGGGACACAGATACGCAGTATTTT
.	TRBV7-9	.	11	TRBJ2-7	CASSLTGLQYF	TGTGCCAGCAGCCTAACAGGGCTCCAGTACTTC
.	TRBV4-3	TRBD1	18	TRBJ1-1	CASSQDPGQLIENTEAFF	TGCGCCAGCAGCCAAGATCCGGGACAGCTAATAGAGAACACTGAAGCTTTCTTT